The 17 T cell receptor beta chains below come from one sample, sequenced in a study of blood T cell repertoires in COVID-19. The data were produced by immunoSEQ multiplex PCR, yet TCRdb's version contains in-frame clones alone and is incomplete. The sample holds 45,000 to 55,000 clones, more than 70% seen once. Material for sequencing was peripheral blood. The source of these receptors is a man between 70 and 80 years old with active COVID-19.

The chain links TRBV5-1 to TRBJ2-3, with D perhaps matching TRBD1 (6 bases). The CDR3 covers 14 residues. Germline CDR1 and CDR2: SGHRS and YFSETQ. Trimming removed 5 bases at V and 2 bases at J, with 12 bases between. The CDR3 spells CASSRDRLTDTQYF. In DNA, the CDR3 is TGCGCCAGCAGTCGTGACAGGCTCACAGATACGCAGTATTTT. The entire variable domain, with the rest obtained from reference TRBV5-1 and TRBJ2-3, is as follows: KAGVTQTPRYLIKTRGQQVTLSCSPISGHRSVSWYQQTPGQGLQFLFEYFSETQRNKGNFPGRFSGRQFSNSRSEMNVSTLELGDSALYLCASSRDRLTDTQYFGPGTRLTVL.

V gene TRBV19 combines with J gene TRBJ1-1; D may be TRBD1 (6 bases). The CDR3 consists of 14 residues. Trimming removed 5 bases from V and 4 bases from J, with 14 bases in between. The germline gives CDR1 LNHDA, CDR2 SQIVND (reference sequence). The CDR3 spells CASSPLTGSTEAFF. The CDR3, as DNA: TGTGCCAGTAGTCCCTTAACAGGGAGCACTGAAGCTTTCTTT.

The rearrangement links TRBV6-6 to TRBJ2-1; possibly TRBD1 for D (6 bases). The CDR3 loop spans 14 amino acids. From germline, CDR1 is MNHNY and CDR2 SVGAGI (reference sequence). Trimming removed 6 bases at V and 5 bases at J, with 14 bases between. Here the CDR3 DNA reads TGTGCCAGCAGCCAGACAGGTCCTCACAATGAGCAGTTCTTC. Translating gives CASSQTGPHNEQFF.

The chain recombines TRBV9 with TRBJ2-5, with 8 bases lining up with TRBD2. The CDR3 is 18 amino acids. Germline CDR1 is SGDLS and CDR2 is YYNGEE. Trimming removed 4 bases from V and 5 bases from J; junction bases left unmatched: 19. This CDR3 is CASSPRGGASGGLETQYF. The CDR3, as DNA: TGTGCCAGCAGCCCCCGGGGCGGGGCCAGCGGGGGCCTGGAGACCCAGTACTTC.

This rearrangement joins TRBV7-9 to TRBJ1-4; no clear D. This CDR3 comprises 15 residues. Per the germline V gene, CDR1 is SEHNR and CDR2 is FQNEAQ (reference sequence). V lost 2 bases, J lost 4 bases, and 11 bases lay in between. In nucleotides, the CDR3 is TGTGCCAGCAGCTTAATAAGTACAAATAATGAAAAACTGTTTTTT. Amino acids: CASSLISTNNEKLFF.

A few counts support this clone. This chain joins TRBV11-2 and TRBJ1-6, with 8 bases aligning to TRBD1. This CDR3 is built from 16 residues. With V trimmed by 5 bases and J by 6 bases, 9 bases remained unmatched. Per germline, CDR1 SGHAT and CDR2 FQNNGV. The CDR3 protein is CASSLRGPGSNSPLHF. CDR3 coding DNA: TGTGCCAGCAGCCTCAGGGGGCCCGGATCTAATTCACCCCTCCACTTT.

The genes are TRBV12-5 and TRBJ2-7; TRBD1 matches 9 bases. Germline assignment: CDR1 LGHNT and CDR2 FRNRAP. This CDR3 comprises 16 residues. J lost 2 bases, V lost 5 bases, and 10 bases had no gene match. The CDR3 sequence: CASGLRLGTGPYEQYF. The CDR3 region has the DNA TGTGCTAGTGGTCTCCGACTCGGGACAGGGCCCTACGAGCAGTACTTC. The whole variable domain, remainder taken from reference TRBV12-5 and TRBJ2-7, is DARVTQTPRHKVTEMGQEVTMRCQPILGHNTVFWYRQTMMQGLELLAYFRNRAPLDDSGMPKDRFSAEMPDATLATLKIQPSEPRDSAVYFCASGLRLGTGPYEQYFGPGTRLTVT.

The CDR3 region is CAGPGQGYNLNSYEQYF. The CDR3 coding sequence is TGTGCCGGGCCGGGACAGGGCTATAATTTAAACTCCTACGAGCAGTACTTC. The rearrangement joins TRBV21-1 to TRBJ2-7; the D segment call TRBD1 is taken from the table without a DNA check. TRBV21-1 is labeled a pseudogene. The CDR3 contains 17 residues.

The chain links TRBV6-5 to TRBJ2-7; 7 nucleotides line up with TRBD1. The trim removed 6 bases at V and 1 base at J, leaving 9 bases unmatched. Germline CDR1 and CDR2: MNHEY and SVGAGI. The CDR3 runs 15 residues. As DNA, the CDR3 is TGTGCCAGCAGCCACACCTGGGACAGTTCCTACGAGCAGTACTTC. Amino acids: CASSHTWDSSYEQYF.

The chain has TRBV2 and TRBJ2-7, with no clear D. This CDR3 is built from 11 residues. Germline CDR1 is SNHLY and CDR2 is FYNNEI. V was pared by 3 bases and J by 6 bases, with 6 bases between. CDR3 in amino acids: CASSETPEQYF. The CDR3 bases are TGTGCCAGCAGTGAGACACCCGAGCAGTACTTC. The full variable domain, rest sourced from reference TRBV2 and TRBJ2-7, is EPEVTQTPSHQVTQMGQEVILRCVPISNHLYFYWYRQILGQKVEFLVSFYNNEISEKSEIFDDQFSVERPDGSNFTLKIRSTKLEDSAMYFCASSETPEQYFGPGTRLTVT.

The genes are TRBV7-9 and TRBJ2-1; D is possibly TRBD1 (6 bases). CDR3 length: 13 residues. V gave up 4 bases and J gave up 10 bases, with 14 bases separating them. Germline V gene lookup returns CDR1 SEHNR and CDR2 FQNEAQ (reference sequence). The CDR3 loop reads CASSSTGPGEQFF. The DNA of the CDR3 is TGTGCCAGCAGCTCAACAGGGCCCGGCGAGCAGTTCTTC. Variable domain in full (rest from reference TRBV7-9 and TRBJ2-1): DTGVSQNPRHKITKRGQNVTFRCDPISEHNRLYWYRQTLGQGPEFLTYFQNEAQLEKSRLLSDRFSAERPKGSFSTLEIQRTEQGDSAMYLCASSSTGPGEQFFGPGTRLTVL.

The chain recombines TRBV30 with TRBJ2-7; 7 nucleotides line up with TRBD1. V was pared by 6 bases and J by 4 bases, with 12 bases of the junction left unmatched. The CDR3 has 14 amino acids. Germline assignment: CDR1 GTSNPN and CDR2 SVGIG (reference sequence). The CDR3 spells CACVPTGSWYEQYF. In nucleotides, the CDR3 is TGTGCCTGCGTTCCGACAGGGAGCTGGTACGAGCAGTACTTC.

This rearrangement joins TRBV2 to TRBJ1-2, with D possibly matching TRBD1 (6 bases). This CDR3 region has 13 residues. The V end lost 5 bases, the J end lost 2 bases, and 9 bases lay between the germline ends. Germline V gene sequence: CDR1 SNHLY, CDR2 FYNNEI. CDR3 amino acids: CASSYRENYGYTF. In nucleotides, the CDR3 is TGTGCCAGCAGTTACAGGGAAAACTATGGCTACACCTTC.

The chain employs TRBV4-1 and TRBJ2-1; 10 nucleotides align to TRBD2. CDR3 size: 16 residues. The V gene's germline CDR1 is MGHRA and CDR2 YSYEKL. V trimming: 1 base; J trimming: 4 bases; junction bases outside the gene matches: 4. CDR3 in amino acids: CASSQVPTSGYNEQFF. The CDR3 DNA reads TGCGCCAGCAGCCAAGTCCCGACTAGCGGGTACAATGAGCAGTTCTTC.

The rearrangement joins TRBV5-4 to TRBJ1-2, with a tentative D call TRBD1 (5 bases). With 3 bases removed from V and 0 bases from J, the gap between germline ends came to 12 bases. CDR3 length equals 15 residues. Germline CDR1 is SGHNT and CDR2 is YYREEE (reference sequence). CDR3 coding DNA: TGTGCCAGCAGCTCATACACGACAGCTAACTATGGCTACACCTTC. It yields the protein CASSSYTTANYGYTF.

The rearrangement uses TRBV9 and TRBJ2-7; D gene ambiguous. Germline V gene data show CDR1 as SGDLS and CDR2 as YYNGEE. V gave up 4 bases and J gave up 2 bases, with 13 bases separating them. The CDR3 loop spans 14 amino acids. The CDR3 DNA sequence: TGTGCCAGCAGCTCAGAGGAGACCCCCTACGAGCAGTACTTC. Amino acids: CASSSEETPYEQYF. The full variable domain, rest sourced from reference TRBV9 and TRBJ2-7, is DSGVTQTPKHLITATGQRVTLRCSPRSGDLSVYWYQQSLDQGLQFLIQYYNGEERAKGNILERFSAQQFPDLHSELNLSSLELGDSALYFCASSSEETPYEQYFGPGTRLTVT.

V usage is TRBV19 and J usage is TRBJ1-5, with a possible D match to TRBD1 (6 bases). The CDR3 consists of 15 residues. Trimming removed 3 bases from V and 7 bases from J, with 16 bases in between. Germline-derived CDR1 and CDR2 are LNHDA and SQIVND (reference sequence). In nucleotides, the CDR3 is TGTGCCAGTAGTATTAAACAGGGCTTTAGCCAGCCCCAGCATTTT. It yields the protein CASSIKQGFSQPQHF.